This T cell receptor beta chain was found in a study of control samples from healthy donors and cancer patients. The repertoire was sequenced with immunoSEQ multiplex PCR; TCRdb's copy has only in-frame clones and lacks some. This sample has about 190,000 clones, with 91% found just once. CDR3 length: 14 residues. The germline V gene has CDR1 LNHDA and CDR2 SQIVND (reference sequence). V shed 4 bases, J shed 3 bases, and the junction held 2 bases outside the gene matches. This TCR was recovered from a young man in good health. Sequences were obtained from blood. This rearrangement joins TRBV19 to TRBJ2-1; 8 positions match TRBD2. CDR3 DNA: TGTGCCAGTAGTACAGGGACTAGCTACAATGAGCAGTTCTTC. Protein: CASSTGTSYNEQFF.